This TCR beta chain was recorded in a study of control samples from healthy donors and cancer patients. CDR1 is SGHVS, CDR2 FQNEAQ, per germline. The CDR3 sequence is 16 residues long. V lost 5 bases, J lost 0 bases, and 15 bases lay in between. Profiling relied on immunoSEQ multiplex PCR, and the TCRdb table lists in-frame clones only, not all of them. The sample shows approximately 9,900 clones, 75% to 95% of them seen only once. The clonotype originates from a man aged 55 to 70 with colorectal cancer. This chain uses TRBV7-8 with TRBJ2-3, with TRBD1 as a possible D gene (6 bases). Input material: PBMCs. The CDR3 region has the DNA TGTGCCAGCAGCCCGAAAAGACAGGAAAGCACAGATACGCAGTATTTT. Its translation: CASSPKRQESTDTQYF.